These 30 T cell receptor beta chains came from one sample sequenced in a study of OX40 agonist ivuxolimab in advanced cancers. The table came from immunoSEQ multiplex PCR; TCRdb's copy has only in-frame clones and leaves some out. The repertoire holds some 30,000 clones, with 74% as singletons. The sequencing used CD4+ or CD8+ T cells sorted from blood, collected in a trial of the OX40 agonist ivuxolimab. Receptors were obtained from an adult with an advanced solid tumor such as melanoma, head and neck, liver or kidney cancer.

This clone has only a few counts. This chain links TRBV19 with TRBJ2-2; D might be TRBD1 or TRBD2, each matching 5 bases. Germline CDR1 reads LNHDA; CDR2 reads SQIVND (reference sequence). This CDR3 has 15 amino acids. V was shortened by 1 base and J by 4 bases, with 10 bases between the two germline ends. DNA for the CDR3: TGTGCCAGTAGTATAGGGGGGACCCCCACCGGGGAGCTGTTTTTT. It is translated as CASSIGGTPTGELFF. Based on the CDR3 plus reference TRBV19 and TRBJ2-2, the full variable domain is DGGITQSPKYLFRKEGQNVTLSCEQNLNHDAMYWYRQDPGQGLRLIYYSQIVNDFQKGDIAEGYSVSREKKESFPLTVTSAQKNPTAFYLCASSIGGTPTGELFFGEGSRLTVL.

This clone appeared a single time. The chain has TRBV6-6 and TRBJ1-2; TRBD1 matches 10 bases. The CDR3 loop spans 16 amino acids. CDR1 and CDR2 (germline): MNHNY, SVGAGI (reference sequence). Trimming cost V 2 bases and J 8 bases; bases outside gene matches: 11. Here the CDR3 reads CASSYNPGTGEGGYTF. DNA for the CDR3: TGTGCCAGCAGTTACAACCCCGGGACAGGGGAGGGAGGCTACACCTTC.

This chain uses TRBV27 with TRBJ2-3; D gene ambiguous. The CDR3 has 13 residues. Germline V lookup: CDR1 MNHEY, CDR2 SMNVEV (reference sequence). The V end was cut by 4 bases, the J end by 2 bases, with 7 bases between. CDR3 sequence (DNA): TGTGCCAGCAGTTCGATACTCACAGATACGCAGTATTTT. It yields the protein CASSSILTDTQYF.

The chain employs TRBV30 and TRBJ2-7; 7 positions agree with TRBD1. The CDR3 runs 12 residues. The junction had 4 bases not matched to a gene; V was cut back by 5 bases and J by 3 bases. Germline-derived CDR1 and CDR2 are GTSNPN and SVGIG (reference sequence). The CDR3 nucleotides are TGTGCCTGGGCCCAGGGGGTCTACGAGCAGTACTTC. Its protein product is CAWAQGVYEQYF.

The V and J genes are TRBV6-6 and TRBJ1-1; no clear D gene. CDR1 is MNHNY, CDR2 SVGAGI, per germline (reference sequence). V lost 3 bases, J lost 8 bases, and 10 bases lay in between. The CDR3 is 12 amino acids. The CDR3 here is CASSYLDTEAFF. Written as DNA, the CDR3 is TGTGCCAGCAGTTATCTGGATACGGAAGCTTTCTTT.

The chain links TRBV5-4 to TRBJ1-2; TRBD1 aligns across 7 bases. V lost 0 bases to trimming and J lost 3 bases; unmatched junction nucleotides: 5. The CDR3 sequence is 15 residues long. Per germline, CDR1 SGHNT and CDR2 YYREEE (reference sequence). The CDR3 loop reads CASSLGQGYDYGYTF. The CDR3 coding sequence is TGTGCCAGCAGCTTGGGACAGGGCTATGACTATGGCTACACCTTC.

The V gene is TRBV19, the J gene TRBJ1-6; D unresolved. Germline loops: CDR1 LNHDA, CDR2 SQIVND (reference sequence). This CDR3 spans 16 amino acids. Trimming pared 5 bases from V and 0 bases from J, leaving 11 bases between. The CDR3 bases are TGTGCCAGTAGTCTAGTGCTGAGCTCCTATAATTCACCCCTCCACTTT. Encoded protein: CASSLVLSSYNSPLHF.

This clone has just a few counts. The chain employs TRBV6-1 and TRBJ2-7; 9 nucleotides align to TRBD1. CDR3 length equals 14 residues. Germline values: CDR1 MNHNS, CDR2 SASEGT. V lost 7 bases to trimming and J lost 7 bases; unmatched junction nucleotides: 11. The CDR3 bases are TGTGCCAGCATGAACCTACAGGGGGCTGGAGAGCAGTACGTC. Translation gives CASMNLQGAGEQYV.

The rearrangement joins TRBV5-1 to TRBJ1-1; D is undetermined. The V gene's germline CDR1 is SGHRS and CDR2 YFSETQ. The CDR3 contains 14 residues. V was clipped by 2 bases and J by 1 base, with 9 bases between them. The CDR3 DNA reads as TGCGCCAGCAGCTTCGGGGATAAGAACACTGAAGCTTTCTTT. Amino acids: CASSFGDKNTEAFF. The full variable domain, completed using reference TRBV5-1 and TRBJ1-1, is KAGVTQTPRYLIKTRGQQVTLSCSPISGHRSVSWYQQTPGQGLQFLFEYFSETQRNKGNFPGRFSGRQFSNSRSEMNVSTLELGDSALYLCASSFGDKNTEAFFGQGTRLTVV.

The V and J genes are TRBV5-6 and TRBJ1-6; D unresolved. V lost 5 bases, J lost 1 base, and 16 bases lay in between. Germline assignment: CDR1 SGHDT and CDR2 YYEEEE. The CDR3 loop spans 17 amino acids. CDR3 region: CASRPGPGKSYNSPLHF. The CDR3 region has the DNA TGTGCCAGCAGACCCGGCCCTGGGAAATCCTATAATTCACCCCTCCACTTT.

The CDR3 spells CASSQRIAGYTF. For the CDR3, the DNA is TGCGCCAGCAGCCAAAGAATTGCTGGCTACACCTTC. This chain uses TRBV4-1 with TRBJ1-2; D gene uncertain. The CDR3 runs 12 residues. Trimming cost V 2 bases and J 7 bases, with 8 bases left between them. Germline V gene lookup returns CDR1 MGHRA and CDR2 YSYEKL.

The rearrangement uses TRBV6-6 and TRBJ1-2; tentative D call: TRBD1 (5 bases). Germline V gene data show CDR1 as MNHNY and CDR2 as SVGAGI (reference sequence). With 9 bases removed from V and 3 bases from J, the gap between germline ends came to 11 bases. The CDR3 sequence is 12 residues long. CDR3 loop: CASLQGDYGYTF. DNA of the CDR3: TGTGCCAGTCTGCAGGGAGACTATGGCTACACCTTC.

This chain joins TRBV19 and TRBJ1-1; D gene uncertain. The germline V gene has CDR1 LNHDA and CDR2 SQIVND (reference sequence). Trimming removed 5 bases at V and 0 bases at J, with 16 bases between. The length of the CDR3 is 16 residues. The CDR3 here is CASSPTGHGMNTEAFF. The CDR3 DNA is TGTGCCAGTAGTCCCACCGGGCATGGGATGAACACTGAAGCTTTCTTT.

The V call is TRBV9, the J call TRBJ1-4, with 8 bases aligning to TRBD1. Germline V gives CDR1 SGDLS, CDR2 YYNGEE. Losses at the gene ends were 3 bases for V and 2 bases for J; bases not matched to a gene: 3. CDR3 length equals 15 residues. The CDR3 sequence is CASSGTGKTNEKLFF. In DNA, the CDR3 is TGTGCCAGCAGCGGGACAGGGAAGACTAATGAAAAACTGTTTTTT.

This chain uses TRBV10-3 with TRBJ2-5, with TRBD2 as a possible D gene (6 bases). Trimming stripped 6 bases from V and 2 bases from J, with 10 bases between. Germline CDR1 is ENHRY and CDR2 is SYGVKD. The CDR3 extends over 13 amino acids. CDR3 sequence reads: CAISGTLQETQYF. CDR3 DNA sequence: TGTGCCATCAGCGGGACTTTACAAGAGACCCAGTACTTC.

J is TRBJ1-2 and V is TRBV6-1, with unresolved D. Germline V gives CDR1 MNHNS, CDR2 SASEGT. The CDR3 contains 15 residues. Deletions cut 2 bases from V and 4 bases from J, with 14 bases between. DNA for the CDR3: TGTGCCAGCAGTGAAACGGTGCTCTTTTTCTATGGCTACACCTTC. The encoded protein is CASSETVLFFYGYTF.

V gene TRBV5-1 combines with J gene TRBJ2-7; D is possibly TRBD1 or TRBD2 (5 bases each). The CDR3 runs 15 residues. V dropped 4 bases and J dropped 5 bases, with 19 bases sitting between them. Germline CDR1 SGHRS, CDR2 YFSETQ. The CDR3 DNA is TGCGCCAGCAGCCCCCTGGGACCAGAGAGCCACGAGCAGTACGTC. Translating it yields CASSPLGPESHEQYV.

The gene calls are TRBV2 and TRBJ2-2, with a tentative D call TRBD1 (6 bases). This CDR3 is built from 13 residues. Germline V lookup: CDR1 SNHLY, CDR2 FYNNEI. The V end was cut by 6 bases, the J end by 6 bases, with 11 bases between. CDR3 bases: TGTGCCAGCAGCTTGTCAGGGGCCGGGGAGCTGTTTTTT. Amino acids: CASSLSGAGELFF.

For this clone: Sequence at one end of the junction differs from germline and may be a read error. The rearrangement uses TRBV7-9 and TRBJ2-3; D may be TRBD2 (6 bases). The CDR3 consists of 14 residues. Germline lookup yields CDR1 SEHNR and CDR2 FQNEAQ (reference sequence). DNA for the CDR3: TGTGCCAGCGGGTTATCGGGGGTCACAAATACGCAGTATTTT. Translating gives CASGLSGVTNTQYF.

This clone occurred a few times. The chain employs TRBV6-1 and TRBJ1-6; possible D gene TRBD1, 5 bases. Germline assignment: CDR1 MNHNS and CDR2 SASEGT. The CDR3 is 15 amino acids. Trimming removed 0 bases from V and 7 bases from J, with 10 bases in between. The CDR3 DNA sequence: TGTGCCAGCAGTGAAGCGGGACGGAGCAATTCACCCCTCCACTTT. As protein: CASSEAGRSNSPLHF.

The rearrangement joins TRBV5-5 to TRBJ2-2; D call uncertain. The germline V and J ends were trimmed by 1 base and 6 bases, with 22 bases remaining between them. Germline values: CDR1 SGHKS, CDR2 YYEKEE (reference sequence). The CDR3 consists of 18 residues. CDR3 coding DNA: TGTGCCAGCAGCTTGAGTTCGGTGGCAGTCAGCCTCTCCGGGGAGCTGTTTTTT. Translated, it gives CASSLSSVAVSLSGELFF.

The chain uses TRBV28 and TRBJ2-7; D is ambiguous. V shed 1 base and J shed 3 bases, with 7 bases lying between them. The CDR3 totals 13 residues. Germline CDR1 and CDR2: MDHEN and SYDVKM. CDR3 sequence reads: CASSLSKFYEQYF. CDR3 bases: TGTGCCAGCAGTTTATCCAAGTTCTACGAGCAGTACTTC.

The chain combines TRBV5-6 with TRBJ2-1, with a possible D match to TRBD1 (5 bases). In germline, CDR1 is SGHDT, CDR2 YYEEEE. Trimming cost V 2 bases and J 4 bases, with 10 bases left between them. The CDR3 consists of 14 residues. CDR3 region: CASSLQAGYNEQFF. CDR3 sequence (DNA): TGTGCCAGCAGCTTACAGGCCGGATACAATGAGCAGTTCTTC.

V usage is TRBV28 and J usage is TRBJ1-1; no clear D. CDR1 is MDHEN, CDR2 SYDVKM, per germline. V was pared by 6 bases and J by 3 bases, with 5 bases between. The length of the CDR3 is 11 residues. The CDR3 DNA reads TGTGCCAGCAGGGGGTACACTGAAGCTTTCTTT. Its translation: CASRGYTEAFF. The whole variable domain, remainder taken from reference TRBV28 and TRBJ1-1, is DVKVTQSSRYLVKRTGEKVFLECVQDMDHENMFWYRQDPGLGLRLIYFSYDVKMKEKGDIPEGYSVSREKKERFSLILESASTNQTSMYLCASRGYTEAFFGQGTRLTVV.

The table lists this clone with a count of one. CDR3 sequence reads: CASEVGRNSYEQYF. CDR3 DNA: TGTGCCAGCGAGGTAGGACGGAACTCCTACGAGCAGTACTTC. This chain links TRBV6-1 with TRBJ2-7; D gene uncertain. The V gene lost 8 bases and the J gene lost 0 bases, with 14 bases spanning the gap. CDR1 is MNHNS, CDR2 SASEGT, per germline. There are 14 residues in the CDR3.

This clone was picked up a small number of times. The V and J genes are TRBV14 and TRBJ1-1; 9 bases line up with TRBD1. The CDR3 runs 15 residues. The J segment lost 3 bases and the V segment lost 3 bases, leaving 5 bases of the junction unmatched. Germline V gene data show CDR1 as SGHDN and CDR2 as FVKESK. The CDR3 DNA reads TGTGCCAGCAGCCATACAGGGGGCGCGTACACTGAAGCTTTCTTT. This codes for CASSHTGGAYTEAFF.

This rearrangement joins TRBV5-6 to TRBJ2-7, with 7 bases identical to TRBD2. Germline CDR1 and CDR2: SGHDT and YYEEEE. The length of the CDR3 is 15 residues. V was clipped by 0 bases and J by 7 bases; unmatched bases: 10. The DNA of the CDR3 is TGTGCCAGCAGCTTGGCAGAAACGGGGGGTCGGGAGCAGTACGTC. It translates to CASSLAETGGREQYV.

The chain links TRBV9 to TRBJ2-1; D is unclear. This CDR3 has 12 residues. CDR1 and CDR2 from the germline V gene are SGDLS and YYNGEE. The germline V and J ends were trimmed by 5 bases and 1 base, with 4 bases remaining between them. The CDR3: CASRGSYNEQFF. DNA of the CDR3: TGTGCCAGCAGGGGATCCTACAATGAGCAGTTCTTC.

Here the CDR3 DNA reads TGTGCTAGTGACGTACAGGGGGCTCGCGAAGCTTTCTTT. Encoded protein: CASDVQGAREAFF. This chain uses TRBV12-5 with TRBJ1-1, with 9 bases lining up with TRBD1. V lost 7 bases, J lost 8 bases, and 8 bases stayed unmatched. The V gene's germline CDR1 is LGHNT and CDR2 FRNRAP. The CDR3 length is 13 residues. Combining the CDR3 with reference TRBV12-5 and TRBJ1-1 gives the whole variable domain DARVTQTPRHKVTEMGQEVTMRCQPILGHNTVFWYRQTMMQGLELLAYFRNRAPLDDSGMPKDRFSAEMPDATLATLKIQPSEPRDSAVYFCASDVQGAREAFFGQGTRLTVV.

Only one count was recorded for this clone. The rearrangement joins TRBV9 to TRBJ2-3; TRBD2 matches at 10 bases. The length of the CDR3 is 14 residues. V trimming: 2 bases; J trimming: 5 bases; junction bases outside the gene matches: 2. Germline lookup yields CDR1 SGDLS and CDR2 YYNGEE. Here the CDR3 DNA reads TGTGCCAGCAGCGTGGGACTAGCGCAAGATACGCAGTATTTT. Translated, it gives CASSVGLAQDTQYF.